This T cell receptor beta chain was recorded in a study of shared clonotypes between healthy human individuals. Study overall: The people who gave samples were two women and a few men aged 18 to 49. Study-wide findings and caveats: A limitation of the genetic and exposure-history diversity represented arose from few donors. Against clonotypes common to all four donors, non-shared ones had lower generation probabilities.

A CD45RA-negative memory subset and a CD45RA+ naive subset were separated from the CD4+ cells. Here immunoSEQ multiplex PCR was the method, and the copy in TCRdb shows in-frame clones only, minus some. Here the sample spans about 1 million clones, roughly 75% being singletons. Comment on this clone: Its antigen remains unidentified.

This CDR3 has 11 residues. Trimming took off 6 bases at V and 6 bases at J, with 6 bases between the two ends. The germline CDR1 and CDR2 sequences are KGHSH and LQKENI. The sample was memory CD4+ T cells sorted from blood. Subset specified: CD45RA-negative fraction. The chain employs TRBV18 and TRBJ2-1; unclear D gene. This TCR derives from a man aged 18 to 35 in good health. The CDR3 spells CASSNLNEQFF. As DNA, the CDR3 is TGTGCCAGCTCGAACCTCAATGAGCAGTTCTTC.